This entry is about one TCR beta chain. The target antigen is unknown. The sample belongs to a study of cytomegalovirus exposure and HLA in healthy donors. Amplification used 60 Vbeta primers and 13 Jbeta primers. This table comes from immunoSEQ multiplex PCR, and its TCRdb copy is limited to in-frame clones, with some not included. The top ten hold about 1.8% of the sample, which has approximately 260,000 clones, roughly 91% seen once. Study results and caveats: Within a later analysis, the majority of CMV-associated TCR beta chains appeared HLA-restricted.

This TCR derives from a girl between 2 and 10 years old in good health and CMV-seronegative. The sample consisted of PBMCs.

The CDR3: CASSAGLAGASVLAKNIQYF. The CDR3 DNA sequence: TGTGCCAGCAGTGCGGGACTAGCGGGCGCATCCGTTCTAGCCAAAAACATTCAGTACTTC. The chain is built from TRBV6-1 and TRBJ2-4; 12 nucleotides match TRBD2. J lost 0 bases, V lost 4 bases, and 13 bases had no gene match. Germline CDR1 and CDR2: MNHNS and SASEGT. This CDR3 is 20 amino acids long.